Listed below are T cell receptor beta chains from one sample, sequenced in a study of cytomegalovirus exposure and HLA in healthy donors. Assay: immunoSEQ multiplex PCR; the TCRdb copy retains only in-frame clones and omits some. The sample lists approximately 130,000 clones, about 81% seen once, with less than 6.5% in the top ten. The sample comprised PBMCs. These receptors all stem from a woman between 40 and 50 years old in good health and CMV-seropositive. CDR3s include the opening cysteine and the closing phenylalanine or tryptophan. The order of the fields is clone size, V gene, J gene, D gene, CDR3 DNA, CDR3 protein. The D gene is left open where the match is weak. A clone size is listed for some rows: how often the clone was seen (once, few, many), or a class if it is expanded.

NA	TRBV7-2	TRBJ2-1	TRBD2	TGTGCCAGCAGCTTTTTTCGGGGACTAGAGGGGCTTCCGTACAATGAGCAGTTCTTC	CASSFFRGLEGLPYNEQFF
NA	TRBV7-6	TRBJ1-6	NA	TGTGCCAGCAGCTTAGGAACAGACTCCTATAATTCACCCCTCCACTTT	CASSLGTDSYNSPLHF
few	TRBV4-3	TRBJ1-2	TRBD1	TGCGCCAGCAGCCAGTCAATACAGGGGGCGCTTGGCTATGGCTACACCTTC	CASSQSIQGALGYGYTF
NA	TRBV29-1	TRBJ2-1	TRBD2	TGCAGCGTTGACCTAGCGGGGAATGAGCAGTTCTTC	CSVDLAGNEQFF
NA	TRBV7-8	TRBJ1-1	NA	TGTGCCAGCAGCTTAGAGGGCGGGTTCACTGAAGCTTTCTTT	CASSLEGGFTEAFF
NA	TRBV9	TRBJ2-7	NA	TGTGCCAGCAGCGTAGCTGGGGGCAGGAACGAGCAGTACTTC	CASSVAGGRNEQYF
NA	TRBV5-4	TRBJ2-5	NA	TGTGCCAGCTCTGGTGGGCAACAAGAGACCCAGTACTTC	CASSGGQQETQYF
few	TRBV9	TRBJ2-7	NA	TGTGCCAGCAGCGTAATGGGCGGGATGGGCCCCGACGAGCAGTACTTC	CASSVMGGMGPDEQYF
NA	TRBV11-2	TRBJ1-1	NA	TGTGCCAGCAGCTTAGATAGATCCGATACAGCTTTCTTT	CASSLDRSDTAFF
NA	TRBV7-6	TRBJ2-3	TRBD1	TGTGCCAGCAGCTCTAGGGGGACAGGGAGTTCAGATACGCAGTATTTT	CASSSRGTGSSDTQYF
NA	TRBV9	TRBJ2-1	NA	TGTGCCAGCAGCGTAGCCCACTCAAGCTCCTACAATGAGCAGTTCTTC	CASSVAHSSSYNEQFF
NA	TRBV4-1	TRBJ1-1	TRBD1	TGCGCCAGCAGCCAAGATCCCCTACAGGGGTTGGGAGCTTTCTTT	CASSQDPLQGLGAFF
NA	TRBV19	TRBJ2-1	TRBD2	TGTGCCAGTTCACCGGGAGGGAGGGGTGAGCAGTTCTTC	CASSPGGRGEQFF
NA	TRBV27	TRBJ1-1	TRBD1	TGTGCCAGCAGTCACCCCGACAGGGGGCGGACTGAAGCTTTCTTT	CASSHPDRGRTEAFF
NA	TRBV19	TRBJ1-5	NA	TGTGCCAGTAGTGCGGGACTCCAAGGGCAGCCCCAGCATTTT	CASSAGLQGQPQHF
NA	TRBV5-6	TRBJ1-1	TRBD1	TGTGCCAGCAGTCAAGGGGGCAGGAGAAGCGCTGAAGCTTTCTTT	CASSQGGRRSAEAFF
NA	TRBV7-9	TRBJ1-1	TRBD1	TGTGCCAGCAGGCGGACAGGGAACACTGAAGCTTTCTTT	CASRRTGNTEAFF
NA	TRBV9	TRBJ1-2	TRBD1	TGTGCCAGCAGCGTAGAAGAGGGGGCCTATGGCTACACCTTC	CASSVEEGAYGYTF
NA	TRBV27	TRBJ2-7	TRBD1	TGTGCCAGCAGTTTACAGGGGGCGCGGAGGCAGTACTTC	CASSLQGARRQYF
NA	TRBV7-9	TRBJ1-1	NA	TGTGCCAGCAGCTCGCGACAGGCCTGGGACACTGAAGCTTTCTTT	CASSSRQAWDTEAFF
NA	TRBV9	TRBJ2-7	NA	TGTGCCAGCAGCGTATCGTCGGGAGAGTACGACGAGCAGTACTTC	CASSVSSGEYDEQYF
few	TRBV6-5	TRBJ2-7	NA	TGTGCCAGCAGTTACTTGGCGGGGGCCGGTACTGAGCAGTACTTC	CASSYLAGAGTEQYF
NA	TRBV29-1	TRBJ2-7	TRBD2	TGCAGCGTTGATCTAAGACTAGCGGGAACCTACGAGCAGTACTTC	CSVDLRLAGTYEQYF
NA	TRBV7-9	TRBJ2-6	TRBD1	TGTGCCAGCAGCTTGCTTCTAGGACAGGGTCCCTCTGGGGCCAACGTCCTGACTTTC	CASSLLLGQGPSGANVLTF
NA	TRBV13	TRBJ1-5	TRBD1	TGTGCCAGCAGCTTCCGTGGGGACAGCCACAATCAGCCCCAGCATTTT	CASSFRGDSHNQPQHF
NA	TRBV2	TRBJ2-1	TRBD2	TGTGCCAGCAGGGCCGGGACTAGCGGGGGGGCCACTGAGCAGTTCTTC	CASRAGTSGGATEQFF
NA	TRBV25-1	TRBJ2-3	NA	TGTGCCAGCAGTGAAGCGGGCCGCGGGGGCTTCACAGATACGCAGTATTTT	CASSEAGRGGFTDTQYF
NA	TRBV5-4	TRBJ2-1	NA	TGTGCCAGCAGCTTGGCCCAGGGACAAACCTACAATGAGCAGTTCTTC	CASSLAQGQTYNEQFF
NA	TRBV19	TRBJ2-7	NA	TGTGCCAGTAGTATCACTTGGGGTGGAGGCGCGAACGCCGAGCAGTACTTC	CASSITWGGGANAEQYF
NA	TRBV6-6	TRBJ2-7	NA	TGTGCCAGCAGCCCCCTCTACGAGCAGTACTTC	CASSPLYEQYF